One and the same sample provided the 2 T cell receptor beta chains below, sequenced in a study of cytomegalovirus exposure and HLA in healthy donors (dated by TCRdb to between 2016 and 2019). The library relied on the immunoSEQ multiplex PCR assay. A mixture of 60 forward primers for TCR Vbeta segments and 13 reverse primers for TCR Jbeta segments was used in the multiplex PCR. In TCRdb, the immuneACCESS table is reduced to in-frame sequences with V and J assigned. These tables do not hold every clone; where another copy was compared, an unresolved V gene accounts for under half, and the others remain unexplained. Counted in this sample were under 200,000 clones; 60% to 85% of them appeared once. In total, the top ten clones hold 3.7% of the sample. The specimen sequenced was PBMCs. These receptors were collected from a man in his thirties or forties in good health and CMV-seropositive.

This rearrangement joins TRBV4-1 to TRBJ2-7; TRBD2 agrees at 7 bases. The CDR3 spans 15 residues. V was pared by 4 bases and J by 6 bases, with 12 bases of the junction left unmatched. Per the germline V gene, CDR1 is MGHRA and CDR2 is YSYEKL. DNA for the CDR3: TGCGCCAGCAGCCTCATCTCAGGACTAGAGGGCGAGCAGTACTTC. Its protein product is CASSLISGLEGEQYF.

This clone appeared once. This chain links TRBV9 with TRBJ1-5, with 9 bases aligning to TRBD1. Germline V gene sequence: CDR1 SGDLS, CDR2 YYNGEE. V lost 2 bases to trimming and J lost 5 bases; unmatched junction nucleotides: 5. The CDR3 runs 15 residues. The CDR3 loop is CASSVGTGTYQPQHF. The CDR3 nucleotides read TGTGCCAGCAGCGTCGGGACAGGGACTTATCAGCCCCAGCATTTT.